The entry that follows covers one T cell receptor (beta chain) sequence. Germline assignment: CDR1 MNHNY and CDR2 SVGAGI (reference sequence). The CDR3 runs to 14 residues. V lost 4 bases and J lost 0, with 8 bases in between. This sample was included in a study of T cells of healthy individuals. MiXCR, run by TCRdb on the 5' RACE reads, gives a single entry per CDR3 protein. The table has 40,000 to 65,000 distinct CDR3 sequences, roughly 15% seen once. This clonotype was sampled from a human donor in good health. V gene TRBV6-6 combines with J gene TRBJ2-3; D assignment may be TRBD1 or TRBD2 (5 bases each). The CDR3 nucleotides are TGTGCCAGCAGTTCGGGACGGAGCACAGATACGCAGTATTTT. Its protein product is CASSSGRSTDTQYF.